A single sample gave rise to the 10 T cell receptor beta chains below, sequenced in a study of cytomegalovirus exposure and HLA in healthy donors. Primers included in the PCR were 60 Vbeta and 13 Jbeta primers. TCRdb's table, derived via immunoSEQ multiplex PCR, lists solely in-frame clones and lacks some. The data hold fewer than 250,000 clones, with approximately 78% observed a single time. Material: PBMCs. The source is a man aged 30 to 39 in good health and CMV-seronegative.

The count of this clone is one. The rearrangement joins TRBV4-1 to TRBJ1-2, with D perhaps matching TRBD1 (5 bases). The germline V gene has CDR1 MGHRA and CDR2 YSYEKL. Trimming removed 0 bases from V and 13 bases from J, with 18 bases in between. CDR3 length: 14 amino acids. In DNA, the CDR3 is TGCGCCAGCAGCCAAGATGATGGGGGAGGAATATCCACCTTC. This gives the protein CASSQDDGGGISTF.

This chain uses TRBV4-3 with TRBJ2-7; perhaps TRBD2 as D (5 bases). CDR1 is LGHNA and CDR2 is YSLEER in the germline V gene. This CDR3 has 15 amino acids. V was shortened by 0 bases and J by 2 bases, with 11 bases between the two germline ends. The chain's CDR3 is CASSQDVGLTYEQYF. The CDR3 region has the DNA TGCGCCAGCAGCCAAGACGTAGGACTGACCTACGAGCAGTACTTC.

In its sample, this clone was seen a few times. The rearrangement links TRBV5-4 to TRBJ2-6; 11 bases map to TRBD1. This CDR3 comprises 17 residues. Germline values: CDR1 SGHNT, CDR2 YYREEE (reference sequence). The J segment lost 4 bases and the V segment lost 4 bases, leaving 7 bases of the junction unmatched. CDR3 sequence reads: CASSTGTGGVGANVLTF. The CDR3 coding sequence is TGTGCCAGCAGCACCGGGACAGGGGGGGTCGGGGCCAACGTCCTGACTTTC.

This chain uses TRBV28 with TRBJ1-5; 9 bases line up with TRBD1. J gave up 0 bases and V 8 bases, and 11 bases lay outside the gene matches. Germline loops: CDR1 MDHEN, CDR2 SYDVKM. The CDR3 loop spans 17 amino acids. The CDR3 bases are TGTGCCAGCGGGACGGGACAGGGAATATATAGCAATCAGCCCCAGCATTTT. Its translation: CASGTGQGIYSNQPQHF.

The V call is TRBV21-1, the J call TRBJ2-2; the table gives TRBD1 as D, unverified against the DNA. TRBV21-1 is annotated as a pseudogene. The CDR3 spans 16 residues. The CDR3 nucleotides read TGTGCCAGCAGCAAATTGGGTCGGACAGTCACCGGGGAGCTGTTTTTT. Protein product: CASSKLGRTVTGELFF.

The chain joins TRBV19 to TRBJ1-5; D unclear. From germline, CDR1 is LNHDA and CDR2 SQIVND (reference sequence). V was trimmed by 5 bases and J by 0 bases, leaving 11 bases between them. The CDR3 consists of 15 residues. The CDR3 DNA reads TGTGCCAGTAGTCCCGGGATCCTTAGCAATCAGCCCCAGCATTTT. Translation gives CASSPGILSNQPQHF.

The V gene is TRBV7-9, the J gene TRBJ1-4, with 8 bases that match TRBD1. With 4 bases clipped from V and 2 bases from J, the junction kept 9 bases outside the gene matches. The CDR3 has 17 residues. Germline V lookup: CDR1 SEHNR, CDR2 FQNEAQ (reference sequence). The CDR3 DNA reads TGTGCCAGCAGCTGGACCACAAGGACAGGGACTAATGAAAAACTGTTTTTT. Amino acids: CASSWTTRTGTNEKLFF. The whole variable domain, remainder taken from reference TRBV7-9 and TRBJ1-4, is DTGVSQNPRHKITKRGQNVTFRCDPISEHNRLYWYRQTLGQGPEFLTYFQNEAQLEKSRLLSDRFSAERPKGSFSTLEIQRTEQGDSAMYLCASSWTTRTGTNEKLFFGSGTQLSVL.

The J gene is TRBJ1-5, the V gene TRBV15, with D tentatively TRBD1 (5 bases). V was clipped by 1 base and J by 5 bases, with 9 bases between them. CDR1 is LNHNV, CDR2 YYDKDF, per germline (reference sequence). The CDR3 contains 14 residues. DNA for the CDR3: TGTGCCACCAGCAGAGCGCCCAGGGATCAGCCCCAGCATTTT. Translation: CATSRAPRDQPQHF.

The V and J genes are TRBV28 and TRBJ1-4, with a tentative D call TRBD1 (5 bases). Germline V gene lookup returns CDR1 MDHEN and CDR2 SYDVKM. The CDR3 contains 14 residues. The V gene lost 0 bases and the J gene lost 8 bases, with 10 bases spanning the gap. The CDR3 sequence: CASSLWQGSEKLFF. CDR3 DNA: TGTGCCAGCAGTTTATGGCAGGGATCGGAAAAACTGTTTTTT. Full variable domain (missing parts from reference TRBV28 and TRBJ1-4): DVKVTQSSRYLVKRTGEKVFLECVQDMDHENMFWYRQDPGLGLRLIYFSYDVKMKEKGDIPEGYSVSREKKERFSLILESASTNQTSMYLCASSLWQGSEKLFFGSGTQLSVL.

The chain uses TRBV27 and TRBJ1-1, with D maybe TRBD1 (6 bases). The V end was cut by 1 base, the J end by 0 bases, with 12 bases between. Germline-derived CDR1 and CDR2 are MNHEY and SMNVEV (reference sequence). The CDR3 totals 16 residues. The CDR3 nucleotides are TGTGCCAGCAGTTTATTGGGGGCATTTTTGAACACTGAAGCTTTCTTT. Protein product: CASSLLGAFLNTEAFF.